The present T cell receptor (beta chain) was sequenced within a study of Graves' ophthalmopathy and Graves' hyperthyroidism. Notes on the study in general: Most clonotypes expanded in thyroid above 0.001 frequency were present in blood too.

RNA transcripts were the source from which TCR beta CDR3 regions were amplified. HTBI primers primed a first-round RT-PCR, and a second-round multiplex PCR followed. TCRdb re-called the multiplex PCR reads through MiXCR, storing one row per CDR3 protein. The data show about 1.2 million distinct CDR3 sequences, around a third seen once. The V end lost 7 bases, the J end lost 11 bases, and 18 bases lay between the germline ends. Germline assignment: CDR1 SNHLY and CDR2 FYNNEI. The CDR3 has 12 amino acids. In regard to this clonotype: Its cognate antigen is unknown.

The chain couples TRBV2 to TRBJ2-7; tentatively, D is TRBD1 or TRBD2 (5 bases each). The clonotype comes from an adult man with Graves' hyperthyroidism. The sample consisted of peripheral blood or thyroid tissue (not recorded which). CDR3: CASTSGTQTEYF. Written as DNA, the CDR3 is TGTGCCAGCACCTCCGGGACCCAAACGGAGTACTTC.